The present TCR beta chain was sequenced within a study of T cell responses to AZD1222 COVID-19 vaccine. Broader study findings: At baseline, seropositivity was found in only a handful of AZD1222 recipients. The breadth and depth of Spike-specific TCRs increased once two AZD1222 doses had been given. Reportedly, close to half of spike-specific TCRs are directed against unmutated variant regions. Donors were largely white British and mainly female; clonal diversity was possibly underestimated.

On this clone: Its antigen is as yet unknown.

The germline V gene encodes CDR1 MNHEY and CDR2 SMNVEV (reference sequence). This CDR3 region has 15 residues. V was pared by 6 bases and J by 0 bases, with 6 bases of the junction left unmatched. TCRdb's copy holds only in-frame clones and misses some; the assay was immunoSEQ multiplex PCR. The sample shows tens of thousands of clones, around nine tenths of them seen only once. Sequenced here: peripheral blood, sampled on day 0 of AZD1222 vaccination. The sequence was collected from an adult in good health. The chain uses TRBV27 and TRBJ2-3, with 7 bases identical to TRBD2. The CDR3 DNA reads as TGTGCCAGCAGCCGAGGACTAGTGAGCACAGATACGCAGTATTTT. Amino acid sequence: CASSRGLVSTDTQYF.